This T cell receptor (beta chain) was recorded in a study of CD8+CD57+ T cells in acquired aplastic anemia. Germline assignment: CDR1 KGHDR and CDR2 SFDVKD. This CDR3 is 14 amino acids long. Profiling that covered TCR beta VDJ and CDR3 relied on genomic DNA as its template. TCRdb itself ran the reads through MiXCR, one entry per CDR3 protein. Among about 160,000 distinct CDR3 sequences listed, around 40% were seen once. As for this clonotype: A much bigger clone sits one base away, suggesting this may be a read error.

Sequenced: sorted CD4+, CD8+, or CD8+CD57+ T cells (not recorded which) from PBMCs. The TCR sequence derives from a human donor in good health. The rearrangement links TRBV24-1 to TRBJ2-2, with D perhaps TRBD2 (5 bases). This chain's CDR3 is CATSDFRGNGELSF. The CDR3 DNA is TGTGCCACCAGTGATTTCCGAGGGAACGGGGAGCTGTCTTTT.